A selection of T cell receptor beta chains follows, all from one sample in a study of OX40 agonist ivuxolimab in advanced cancers. Generated by immunoSEQ multiplex PCR, the TCRdb table keeps only in-frame clones and is missing some. The sample holds 65,000 to 75,000 clones; roughly 81% are singletons and the top ten take approximately 2%. This sample comprised CD4+ or CD8+ T cells sorted from blood, obtained in a trial of the OX40 agonist ivuxolimab. These receptors all come from an adult with an advanced solid tumor such as melanoma, head and neck, liver or kidney cancer. CDR3s include the opening cysteine and the closing phenylalanine or tryptophan. D genes are given only for firm matches. For some rows the clone size is stated as once, few or many, or as a class when expanded; others skip it.

d_call: .; clone_size: .; j_call: TRBJ2-5; v_call: TRBV5-1; cdr3_nt: TGCGCCAGCAGCACCGAAACTAGTGGCCCGGGGGAGACCCAGTACTTC; cdr3_aa: CASSTETSGPGETQYF
d_call: .; clone_size: once; j_call: TRBJ1-1; v_call: TRBV29-1; cdr3_nt: TGCAGCGTTGATAGGGCACTCGAAGCTTTCTTT; cdr3_aa: CSVDRALEAFF
d_call: .; clone_size: .; j_call: TRBJ1-2; v_call: TRBV19; cdr3_nt: TGTGCCAGTACCCCCGGCACAAACTATGGCTACACCTTC; cdr3_aa: CASTPGTNYGYTF
d_call: .; clone_size: few; j_call: TRBJ1-2; v_call: TRBV5-4; cdr3_nt: TGTGCCAGCAGCTCCCGCGGGCTGGACTACACCTTC; cdr3_aa: CASSSRGLDYTF
d_call: TRBD1; clone_size: once; j_call: TRBJ2-7; v_call: TRBV28; cdr3_nt: TGTGCCAGCGACAGGGGGGGTTTAGGGCAGTACTTC; cdr3_aa: CASDRGGLGQYF
d_call: .; clone_size: .; j_call: TRBJ2-3; v_call: TRBV2; cdr3_nt: TGTGCCAGCGACGGGCGGACTAGCACAGATACGCAGTATTTT; cdr3_aa: CASDGRTSTDTQYF
d_call: TRBD2; clone_size: .; j_call: TRBJ2-7; v_call: TRBV30; cdr3_nt: TGTGCCTGGAACGAGGGACTAGCGGGCTTCGAGCAGTACTTC; cdr3_aa: CAWNEGLAGFEQYF
d_call: .; clone_size: .; j_call: TRBJ2-7; v_call: TRBV5-6; cdr3_nt: TGTGCCAGCAGCCCCTATGGGTCTGCCGAAATCTACGAGCAGTACTTC; cdr3_aa: CASSPYGSAEIYEQYF
d_call: TRBD1; clone_size: .; j_call: TRBJ2-1; v_call: TRBV7-9; cdr3_nt: TGTGCCAGCAGCTTAGCCCCAGGGGGCTCCTACAATGAGCAGTTCTTC; cdr3_aa: CASSLAPGGSYNEQFF
d_call: TRBD1; clone_size: once; j_call: TRBJ2-1; v_call: TRBV5-6; cdr3_nt: TGTGCCAGCAGCGGACAGGGCCCCTACAATGAGCAGTTCTTC; cdr3_aa: CASSGQGPYNEQFF
d_call: TRBD1; clone_size: .; j_call: TRBJ1-2; v_call: TRBV4-3; cdr3_nt: TGCGCCAGCAGTCCCAAGGGGGGGACAGGAGACTACTATGGCTACACCTTC; cdr3_aa: CASSPKGGTGDYYGYTF
d_call: .; clone_size: .; j_call: TRBJ2-3; v_call: TRBV5-8; cdr3_nt: TGTGCCAGCAGCCGAAGTATAGGGAGCACAGATACGCAGTATTTT; cdr3_aa: CASSRSIGSTDTQYF
d_call: TRBD2; clone_size: .; j_call: TRBJ2-7; v_call: TRBV11-2; cdr3_nt: TGTGCCAGCAGCTACGGGACTAGCGGGTTCTACGAGCAGTACTTC; cdr3_aa: CASSYGTSGFYEQYF
d_call: .; clone_size: .; j_call: TRBJ1-3; v_call: TRBV4-1; cdr3_nt: TGCGCCAGCAGCCAAGCCGGGGGGACGGTCTCTGGAAACACCATATATTTT; cdr3_aa: CASSQAGGTVSGNTIYF
d_call: TRBD2; clone_size: .; j_call: TRBJ2-7; v_call: TRBV4-1; cdr3_nt: TGCGCCAGCAGCCCTCTAGCGGGGGCCCCTAGAAACGAGCAGTACTTC; cdr3_aa: CASSPLAGAPRNEQYF
d_call: .; clone_size: .; j_call: TRBJ2-7; v_call: TRBV30; cdr3_nt: TGTGCCTGGGGGACTGGTTTCGAGCAGTACTTC; cdr3_aa: CAWGTGFEQYF
d_call: TRBD2; clone_size: .; j_call: TRBJ2-3; v_call: TRBV27; cdr3_nt: TGTGCCAGCAGTTTGAGTACGGGGGGGCGGGATACGCAGTATTTT; cdr3_aa: CASSLSTGGRDTQYF
d_call: TRBD1; clone_size: once; j_call: TRBJ1-5; v_call: TRBV6-1; cdr3_nt: TGTGCCAGCAGTGGGGGGACACAGGGGGCTTATAGCAATCAGCCCCAGCATTTT; cdr3_aa: CASSGGTQGAYSNQPQHF
d_call: .; clone_size: few; j_call: TRBJ2-7; v_call: TRBV7-9; cdr3_nt: TGTGCCACATCGCGGTCGGGCGCCTACGAGCAGTACTTC; cdr3_aa: CATSRSGAYEQYF
d_call: TRBD2; clone_size: .; j_call: TRBJ2-7; v_call: TRBV7-2; cdr3_nt: TGTGCCAGCAGCCGGACTAGCGGGAGTGGTGAGCAGTACTTC; cdr3_aa: CASSRTSGSGEQYF
d_call: TRBD2; clone_size: .; j_call: TRBJ2-3; v_call: TRBV5-6; cdr3_nt: TGTGCCAGCAGCCGGGCGGCAGCGGGACGCACAGATACGCAGTATTTT; cdr3_aa: CASSRAAAGRTDTQYF
d_call: .; clone_size: .; j_call: TRBJ1-6; v_call: TRBV6-1; cdr3_nt: TGTGCCAGCAGTGATGGCAGGGGCTCACCCCTCCACTTT; cdr3_aa: CASSDGRGSPLHF
d_call: TRBD1; clone_size: .; j_call: TRBJ2-3; v_call: TRBV25-1; cdr3_nt: TGTGCCAGCAGTGAAGGCTCCAGGGGGACGCAGTATTTT; cdr3_aa: CASSEGSRGTQYF
d_call: .; clone_size: .; j_call: TRBJ1-4; v_call: TRBV5-8; cdr3_nt: TGTGCCAGCAGCTTGGAACAGGGCCGGGAAAAACTGTTTTTT; cdr3_aa: CASSLEQGREKLFF
d_call: .; clone_size: .; j_call: TRBJ2-7; v_call: TRBV5-1; cdr3_nt: TGCGCCAGCAGCTTGTCCCAGGGGTCCCTCGAGCAGTACTTC; cdr3_aa: CASSLSQGSLEQYF
d_call: .; clone_size: .; j_call: TRBJ1-2; v_call: TRBV7-2; cdr3_nt: TGTGCCAGCAGCCCTACTCCCGACAGGAACTATGGCTACACCTTC; cdr3_aa: CASSPTPDRNYGYTF
d_call: .; clone_size: .; j_call: TRBJ1-1; v_call: TRBV9; cdr3_nt: TGTGCCAGCAGCGTAGGGGGGGCCCGGAGCACTGAAGCTTTCTTT; cdr3_aa: CASSVGGARSTEAFF
d_call: .; clone_size: .; j_call: TRBJ2-7; v_call: TRBV30; cdr3_nt: TGTGCCTGGAGTGTATCTGGAGCGAACTACGAGCAGTACTTC; cdr3_aa: CAWSVSGANYEQYF
d_call: .; clone_size: .; j_call: TRBJ2-3; v_call: TRBV5-4; cdr3_nt: TGTGCCAGCAGCTTGCCAAACACAGATACGCAGTATTTT; cdr3_aa: CASSLPNTDTQYF
d_call: TRBD1; clone_size: few; j_call: TRBJ1-1; v_call: TRBV5-1; cdr3_nt: TGCGCCAGCAGAGCCGGGACAGGGGGTTTGGACACTGAAGCTTTCTTT; cdr3_aa: CASRAGTGGLDTEAFF
d_call: .; clone_size: .; j_call: TRBJ1-4; v_call: TRBV6-1; cdr3_nt: TGTGCCAGCAGCCCTGGGGGGGACGAAAAACTGTTTTTT; cdr3_aa: CASSPGGDEKLFF
d_call: .; clone_size: .; j_call: TRBJ2-7; v_call: TRBV18; cdr3_nt: TGTGCCAGCTCACCGGGACAACCCTACGAGCAGTACTTC; cdr3_aa: CASSPGQPYEQYF
d_call: .; clone_size: .; j_call: TRBJ2-2; v_call: TRBV12-1; cdr3_nt: TGTGCCACCACTCCGACAGGCCCCACCGGGGAGCTGTTTTTT; cdr3_aa: CATTPTGPTGELFF
d_call: TRBD2; clone_size: .; j_call: TRBJ2-7; v_call: TRBV14; cdr3_nt: TGTGCCAGCAGCCTTAGCGGGAGGTTCTACGAGCAGTACTTC; cdr3_aa: CASSLSGRFYEQYF
d_call: .; clone_size: .; j_call: TRBJ2-4; v_call: TRBV6-1; cdr3_nt: TGTGCCAGCAGCCGGGGGGAACAGGGGTTTAACATTCAGTACTTC; cdr3_aa: CASSRGEQGFNIQYF
d_call: TRBD1; clone_size: .; j_call: TRBJ1-1; v_call: TRBV7-2; cdr3_nt: TGTGCCAGCAGCTTAAGCGGACAGGGTAACGCTTTCTTT; cdr3_aa: CASSLSGQGNAFF
d_call: .; clone_size: .; j_call: TRBJ1-1; v_call: TRBV30; cdr3_nt: TGTGCCTGGAGTAGCCCGGGTGAAGCTTTCTTT; cdr3_aa: CAWSSPGEAFF
d_call: .; clone_size: .; j_call: TRBJ2-3; v_call: TRBV7-2; cdr3_nt: TGTGCCAGCAGCCCACAAGACCCAGATACGCAGTATTTT; cdr3_aa: CASSPQDPDTQYF
d_call: .; clone_size: .; j_call: TRBJ1-2; v_call: TRBV28; cdr3_nt: TGTGCCAGCAGCCCCCACACCATAACTGGTTATGGCTACACCTTC; cdr3_aa: CASSPHTITGYGYTF
d_call: .; clone_size: .; j_call: TRBJ1-1; v_call: TRBV19; cdr3_nt: TGTGCCAGTACGGAATGGGTGAATTCTGAAGCTTTCTTT; cdr3_aa: CASTEWVNSEAFF
d_call: .; clone_size: .; j_call: TRBJ1-1; v_call: TRBV9; cdr3_nt: TGTGCCAGCAGCGTACTCCCCCGGGGAGGGACTGAAGCTTTCTTT; cdr3_aa: CASSVLPRGGTEAFF
d_call: TRBD2; clone_size: .; j_call: TRBJ2-2; v_call: TRBV12-5; cdr3_nt: TGTGCTAGTGGTTTGCTCTCGGGACTAGCGGGAGAGGGGACCGGGGAGCTGTTTTTT; cdr3_aa: CASGLLSGLAGEGTGELFF
d_call: TRBD1; clone_size: .; j_call: TRBJ1-1; v_call: TRBV29-1; cdr3_nt: TGCAGCGTCCGGACAGGGGGAACTGAAGCTTTCTTT; cdr3_aa: CSVRTGGTEAFF
d_call: .; clone_size: .; j_call: TRBJ2-6; v_call: TRBV30; cdr3_nt: TGTGCCTGGAGTAAAGGGGGAACTGGGGCCAACGTCCTGACTTTC; cdr3_aa: CAWSKGGTGANVLTF